The clone carrying this T cell receptor beta chain appeared many times. What it binds is unknown. The source of the sample is a study of response to subunit inactivated influenza vaccine. Study-wide results and caveats: Authors suggested seasonal influenza vaccinations each recruit few new T cells.

Between the trimmed V and J ends, which lost 1 base and 0 bases, there was a span of 10 bases. The germline gives CDR1 MGHRA, CDR2 YSYEKL. The CDR3 is 15 residues long. TCRdb independently ran MiXCR on the RT-PCR reads; one entry per CDR3 protein. The sample contains 530,000 or so distinct CDR3 sequences, 12% of which appear only once. The TCR was taken from a man in his forties or fifties who received an inactivated influenza vaccine. V usage is TRBV4-1 and J usage is TRBJ2-7; D is ambiguous. This sample comprised PBMCs from blood, obtained on the day of vaccination. The CDR3, as DNA: TGCGCCAGCAGCCAAGGGGTAGCAGGCTCCTACGAGCAGTACTTC. Protein sequence: CASSQGVAGSYEQYF.